This T cell receptor beta chain originates from a study of blood T cell repertoires in COVID-19. In the study overall: PBMCs, B-cell-depleted T cells, or T cells provided the cDNA or gDNA that made up the material.

Measured with immunoSEQ multiplex PCR; TCRdb has only the in-frame clones, and not every one. The data hold about 150,000 clones, with approximately 84% observed a single time. The CDR3 spans 16 residues. The V segment lost 1 base and the J segment 0 bases; nucleotides outside the gene matches: 3. The germline V gene encodes CDR1 SNHLY and CDR2 FYNNEI. The receptor's source is a woman in her forties or fifties with acute COVID-19. What was sequenced was PBMCs or T cells enriched from blood (not recorded which). J is TRBJ2-3 and V is TRBV2; 8 bases are shared with TRBD1. This CDR3 reads CASSEGWTGSTDTQYF. DNA of the CDR3: TGTGCCAGCAGTGAAGGATGGACAGGGAGCACAGATACGCAGTATTTT.